Shown below are 9 T cell receptor beta chains from a single sample sequenced in a study of T cell repertoires in cytomegalovirus infection. The antigens of these receptors remain unknown. A single record per CDR3 protein comes from TCRdb applying MiXCR to the reads. The sample lists about 280,000 distinct CDR3 sequences; roughly a fifth were seen once. Sequencing used cultured PBMCs, obtained from culture after CMV antigen stimulation. The receptors were gathered from a human donor in good health (CMV status not recorded). Some clones in this sample may be carry-over from other donors' samples.

This clonotype has only a few counts. The rearrangement links TRBV12-3 or TRBV12-4 to TRBJ2-1, with TRBD2 identical over 7 bases. Losses at the gene ends were 8 bases for V and 6 bases for J; bases not matched to a gene: 7. This CDR3 is 13 amino acids long. The CDR3 loop is CASGRASGNEQFF. CDR3 nucleotides: TGTGCCAGCGGTAGGGCTAGCGGCAATGAGCAGTTCTTC.

The table lists this clonotype with many counts. The CDR3 loop reads CASSSGTPNSPLHF. The CDR3 nucleotides are TGTGCCAGCAGTTCTGGGACTCCAAATTCACCCCTCCACTTT. The chain recombines TRBV12-3 or TRBV12-4 with TRBJ1-6, with D maybe TRBD1 (5 bases). This CDR3 region has 14 residues. The V and J ends lost 4 bases and 7 bases respectively, with 11 bases between them.

This clonotype was counted many times. V gene TRBV20-1 combines with J gene TRBJ1-5, with D possibly TRBD1 on 5 matching bases. This CDR3 spans 14 amino acids. Trimming took off 1 base at V and 6 bases at J, with 13 bases between the two ends. Germline values: CDR1 DFQATT, CDR2 SNEGSKA (reference sequence). In nucleotides, the CDR3 is TGCAGTGCTAGAGTATTCGGGGACGCTCAGCCCCAGCATTTT. Translated, it gives CSARVFGDAQPQHF.

This clonotype occurred many times. V and J are TRBV7-2 and TRBJ1-5; D is unresolved. This CDR3 contains 13 residues. Trimming left V 2 bases short and J 7 bases short, with 9 bases between. Germline V gives CDR1 SGHTA, CDR2 FQGNSA. DNA for the CDR3: TGTGCCAGCAGCTTACTATCTAGACAGCCCCAGCATTTT. Protein product: CASSLLSRQPQHF.

This rearrangement joins TRBV28 to TRBJ1-5; unclear D gene. This CDR3 is 15 amino acids long. Germline CDR1 reads MDHEN; CDR2 reads SYDVKM. The germline V and J ends were trimmed by 4 bases and 0 bases, with 10 bases remaining between them. The CDR3 DNA sequence: TGTGCCAGCAGTTCTGGACGGTATAGCAATCAGCCCCAGCATTTT. It encodes CASSSGRYSNQPQHF.

The chain has TRBV7-2 and TRBJ2-2; D remains ambiguous. Trimming removed 1 base at V and 8 bases at J, with 11 bases between. Germline V gene sequence: CDR1 SGHTA, CDR2 FQGNSA. The CDR3 is 14 residues long. The CDR3 region is CASSLDRLSGELFF. For the CDR3, the DNA is TGTGCCAGCAGCTTAGATCGGTTATCAGGGGAGCTGTTTTTT.

This clonotype appeared many times. One end of the junction varies from germline; a read error may be responsible. The chain joins TRBV7-7 to TRBJ2-2; TRBD2 agrees at 12 bases. The germline V gene has CDR1 SSHAT and CDR2 FNYEAQ (reference sequence). The CDR3 contains 17 residues. The CDR3 sequence is CASSSTSGSGYTGELFF. The CDR3 DNA is TGTGCTAGCAGCTCGACTAGCGGGAGTGGGTACACCGGGGAGCTGTTTTTT.

This clonotype occurred a few times. The V and J genes are TRBV5-6 and TRBJ1-4; D possibly corresponds to TRBD1 (6 bases). Germline V lookup: CDR1 SGHDT, CDR2 YYEEEE. The ends were cut back, 6 bases at V and 7 bases at J, with 10 bases in the middle. The CDR3 consists of 12 residues. CDR3: CASTLQGEKLFF. In DNA form, the CDR3 reads TGTGCCAGCACCTTACAGGGTGAAAAACTGTTTTTT.

The chain has TRBV27 and TRBJ2-5; D is ambiguous. This CDR3 is built from 17 residues. Trimming removed 4 bases from V and 0 bases from J, with 18 bases in between. Germline V gene data show CDR1 as MNHEY and CDR2 as SMNVEV (reference sequence). The CDR3 is CASSSILPTVYQETQYF. DNA of the CDR3: TGTGCCAGCAGTTCGATCCTGCCCACAGTGTACCAAGAGACCCAGTACTTC.